This T cell receptor (beta chain) stems from a study of blood T cell repertoires in COVID-19. Study-wide background: The cDNA or gDNA used as material had been derived from T cells, B-cell-depleted T cells, or PBMCs.

Authors' analysis steps: Estimated nucleated cell counts came from reference gene primer amplification. Assay used: immunoSEQ multiplex PCR; TCRdb lists only in-frame clones, some missing. V, J and clone size are those of that table, while D and trimming were read from the DNA. The sample consists of approximately 87,000 clones, roughly 91% of them appearing once. The material sequenced was peripheral blood. This receptor was taken from a man in his 70s with active or convalescent COVID-19.

CDR3 bases: TGCGCCAGCAGCTTACAGGGGCCGCAAGAGACCCAGTACTTC. Protein: CASSLQGPQETQYF. The chain employs TRBV5-1 and TRBJ2-5; 7 nucleotides align to TRBD1. The J segment lost 2 bases and the V segment lost 2 bases, leaving 3 bases of the junction unmatched. CDR1 is SGHRS, CDR2 YFSETQ, per germline. CDR3 length equals 14 residues.